Sequencing of this T cell receptor (beta chain) was carried out in a study of cytomegalovirus exposure and HLA in healthy donors. TCRdb keeps only in-frame clones here, not all; method: immunoSEQ multiplex PCR. The sample records some 90,000 clones, about 83% being singletons. CDR1 and CDR2 (germline): SGDLS, YYNGEE. The CDR3 runs 14 residues. The V gene lost 2 bases and the J gene lost 5 bases, with 11 bases spanning the gap. This sequence originates from a young woman in good health and CMV-seronegative. Sequenced input: PBMCs. The chain has TRBV9 and TRBJ1-5, with D uncertain. The CDR3 region has the DNA TGTGCCAGCAGCGTGGCCCCGGGAGATCAGCCCCAGCATTTT. Translation gives CASSVAPGDQPQHF.